This entry lists 30 T cell receptor beta chains sequenced from one sample in a study of cytomegalovirus exposure and HLA in healthy donors. It was with 60 Vbeta and 13 Jbeta primers that the PCR ran. Sequencing was performed with immunoSEQ multiplex PCR; in TCRdb, only in-frame clones are kept and a portion is missing. The table lists under 200,000 clones, around 79% of them singletons. Sample: PBMCs. These TCRs come from a middle-aged woman in good health and CMV-seronegative.

The chain employs TRBV27 and TRBJ1-4, with TRBD1 identical over 7 bases. Trimming cost V 4 bases and J 5 bases; bases outside gene matches: 7. This CDR3 spans 15 amino acids. The germline V gene encodes CDR1 MNHEY and CDR2 SMNVEV (reference sequence). The DNA of the CDR3 is TGTGCCAGCAGTTCACAGACAGGGCTGAATGAAAAACTGTTTTTT. Translation gives CASSSQTGLNEKLFF.

In nucleotides, the CDR3 is TGTGCCAGCAAAGTTACAGGCGGGGGCACAAGAGTGCAGTTCTTC. Translation gives CASKVTGGGTRVQFF. This chain uses TRBV6-5 with TRBJ2-1, with D tentatively TRBD2 (7 bases). The CDR3 has 15 amino acids. The germline V gene has CDR1 MNHEY and CDR2 SVGAGI. V lost 7 bases and J lost 12, with 25 bases in between.

The chain carries TRBV6-1 and TRBJ1-1, with D possibly being TRBD1 (5 bases). Trimming took 8 bases from V and 1 from J, leaving 11 bases between them. The CDR3 runs 13 residues. Germline V gene data show CDR1 as MNHNS and CDR2 as SASEGT. This CDR3 reads CASRLTGNTEAFF. CDR3 in DNA: TGTGCCAGCCGCCTAACAGGGAACACTGAAGCTTTCTTT.

The CDR3 region has the DNA TGTGCCAGTAGTGTGGACACGACGAACACCGGGGAGCTGTTTTTT. Amino acids: CASSVDTTNTGELFF. This sequence joins TRBV19 and TRBJ2-2; possibly TRBD1 for D (5 bases). V dropped 5 bases and J dropped 0 bases, with 10 bases sitting between them. Per the germline V gene, CDR1 is LNHDA and CDR2 is SQIVND (reference sequence). The CDR3 covers 15 residues. Based on the CDR3 plus reference TRBV19 and TRBJ2-2, the full variable domain is DGGITQSPKYLFRKEGQNVTLSCEQNLNHDAMYWYRQDPGQGLRLIYYSQIVNDFQKGDIAEGYSVSREKKESFPLTVTSAQKNPTAFYLCASSVDTTNTGELFFGEGSRLTVL.

The chain recombines TRBV2 with TRBJ2-7, with a weak D call TRBD1 (6 bases). The V and J ends lost 4 bases and 6 bases respectively, with 13 bases between them. CDR1 and CDR2 from the germline V gene are SNHLY and FYNNEI. This CDR3 is 13 amino acids long. CDR3 region: CASSGGTFSEQYF. The CDR3 DNA reads TGTGCCAGCAGTGGAGGGACATTCAGCGAGCAGTACTTC. Full variable domain (rest looked up from reference TRBV2 and TRBJ2-7): EPEVTQTPSHQVTQMGQEVILRCVPISNHLYFYWYRQILGQKVEFLVSFYNNEISEKSEIFDDQFSVERPDGSNFTLKIRSTKLEDSAMYFCASSGGTFSEQYFGPGTRLTVT.

The genes are TRBV5-1 and TRBJ1-2; 9 bases agree with TRBD1. CDR3 size: 15 residues. V was pared by 6 bases and J by 7 bases, with 13 bases of the junction left unmatched. The germline CDR1 and CDR2 sequences are SGHRS and YFSETQ. The CDR3 reads CASKFLQGQGIGYTF. CDR3 sequence (DNA): TGCGCCAGCAAATTCCTTCAAGGACAGGGGATTGGCTACACCTTC.

This chain connects TRBV4-2 to TRBJ1-6; perhaps TRBD1 as D (6 bases). Deletions cut 1 base from V and 10 bases from J, with 20 bases between. The length of the CDR3 is 17 residues. Germline CDR1 LGHNA, CDR2 YNFKEQ. CDR3: CASSQVTGRGKNSPLHF. In nucleotides, the CDR3 is TGTGCCAGCAGCCAAGTTACAGGGAGGGGAAAGAACTCACCCCTCCACTTT.

This clone was detected many times. This chain connects TRBV12-5 to TRBJ1-5; D not resolved. V shed 0 bases and J shed 5 bases, with 20 bases lying between them. In germline, CDR1 is LGHNT, CDR2 FRNRAP. The CDR3 totals 18 residues. The DNA for the CDR3 is TGTGCTAGTGGTTTGGTACAATTAGGATCGGGGAAGCATCAGCCCCAGCATTTT. This sequence encodes CASGLVQLGSGKHQPQHF.

This rearrangement joins TRBV11-2 to TRBJ2-1; 12 nucleotides line up with TRBD1. Trimming removed 0 bases from V and 4 bases from J; junction bases left unmatched: 4. The germline CDR1 and CDR2 sequences are SGHAT and FQNNGV. This CDR3 spans 17 amino acids. CDR3 in amino acids: CASSLDPGQGAYNEQFF. CDR3 in DNA: TGTGCCAGCAGCTTAGATCCGGGACAGGGGGCATACAATGAGCAGTTCTTC. Complete variable domain (other parts from reference TRBV11-2 and TRBJ2-1): EAGVAQSPRYKIIEKRQSVAFWCNPISGHATLYWYQQILGQGPKLLIQFQNNGVVDDSQLPKDRFSAERLKGVDSTLKIQPAKLEDSAVYLCASSLDPGQGAYNEQFFGPGTRLTVL.

The chain couples TRBV11-3 to TRBJ1-2; 8 bases agree with TRBD1. The CDR3 runs to 13 residues. J gave up 7 bases and V 3 bases, and 4 bases lay outside the gene matches. The V gene's germline CDR1 is SGHNT and CDR2 YENEEA. The CDR3, as DNA: TGTGCCAGCAGCTTCCAGGGGGCACGTGGCTACACCTTC. Translating gives CASSFQGARGYTF.

The chain carries TRBV5-1 and TRBJ2-3, with 14 bases identical to TRBD2. CDR3 length: 14 residues. Trimming at V came to 5 bases and at J to 5 bases, leaving 1 base not matched to a gene. Per germline, CDR1 SGHRS and CDR2 YFSETQ. The CDR3 sequence is CASRTSGGGDTQYF. In DNA, the CDR3 is TGCGCCAGCAGGACTAGCGGGGGGGGAGATACGCAGTATTTT.

This rearrangement joins TRBV4-2 to TRBJ2-6; tentative D call: TRBD2 (5 bases). Germline V CDR1 and CDR2: LGHNA, YNFKEQ. CDR3 length equals 16 residues. Trimming removed 0 bases from V and 1 base from J, with 7 bases in between. The CDR3 sequence: CASSQEGGSGANVLTF. The DNA for the CDR3 is TGTGCCAGCAGCCAAGAAGGAGGATCTGGGGCCAACGTCCTGACTTTC.

This chain joins TRBV27 and TRBJ1-5, with D possibly matching TRBD1 (5 bases). The V gene lost 8 bases and the J gene lost 0 bases, with 14 bases spanning the gap. Germline V CDR1 and CDR2: MNHEY, SMNVEV (reference sequence). The CDR3 loop spans 15 amino acids. For the CDR3, the DNA is TGTGCCAGCCAGGGAACCGGGTATAGCAATCAGCCCCAGCATTTT. Translation: CASQGTGYSNQPQHF.

The rearrangement joins TRBV6-5 to TRBJ2-7, with 7 bases lining up with TRBD2. The junction had 10 bases not matched to a gene; V was cut back by 6 bases and J by 5 bases. This CDR3 spans 14 amino acids. Looked up from germline, CDR1 is MNHEY and CDR2 is SVGAGI. CDR3 amino acids: CASRPWREPNEQYF. The CDR3 DNA sequence: TGTGCCAGCAGGCCGTGGCGGGAGCCCAACGAGCAGTACTTC.

Points on this clone: The sample contains more than one DNA sequence encoding this CDR3. This sequence joins TRBV6-1 and TRBJ2-5; tentatively, D is TRBD2 (6 bases). Looked up from germline, CDR1 is MNHNS and CDR2 is SASEGT. Trimming cost V 5 bases and J 5 bases, with 9 bases left between them. The CDR3 loop spans 12 amino acids. The CDR3 region is CASSQGGETQYF. Here the CDR3 DNA reads TGTGCCAGCAGTCAGGGAGGCGAGACCCAGTACTTC.

This clone was counted only a few times. The chain joins TRBV6-1 to TRBJ2-7; maybe TRBD1 (6 bases). The CDR3 extends over 13 amino acids. Trimming left V 5 bases short and J 6 bases short, with 14 bases between. Germline loops: CDR1 MNHNS, CDR2 SASEGT. DNA of the CDR3: TGTGCCAGCAGTCTACAGGGTATCGGCGAGCAGTACTTC. Amino acid sequence: CASSLQGIGEQYF.

The CDR3 DNA follows: TGCGCCAGCAGCACGGGACAGGGGGACCACCTGCAAGAGACCCAGTACTTC. Translating it yields CASSTGQGDHLQETQYF. This chain joins TRBV5-1 and TRBJ2-5; 11 nucleotides agree with TRBD1. The V and J ends lost 4 bases and 2 bases, in that order; junction bases with no gene match: 10. CDR3 size: 17 residues. CDR1 and CDR2 from the germline V gene are SGHRS and YFSETQ.

The chain employs TRBV28 and TRBJ2-7; 7 nucleotides match TRBD1. Germline CDR1 and CDR2: MDHEN and SYDVKM. The CDR3 is 14 residues long. The V segment lost 7 bases and the J segment 3 bases; nucleotides outside the gene matches: 9. CDR3 nucleotides: TGTGCCAGCACCCTCGACAGGGTCTTCTACGAGCAGTACTTC. Translation: CASTLDRVFYEQYF.

The chain's CDR3 is CATQLAPGELFF. The CDR3 nucleotides are TGTGCCACCCAGCTAGCTCCCGGGGAGCTGTTTTTT. V is TRBV6-4 and J is TRBJ2-2, with D possibly TRBD2 on 5 matching bases. Germline V lookup: CDR1 MRHNA, CDR2 SNTAGT. V lost 10 bases and J lost 6, with 12 bases in between. This CDR3 contains 12 residues.

The chain uses TRBV6-5 and TRBJ2-6; D unclear. Germline CDR1 reads MNHEY; CDR2 reads SVGAGI. Trimming took 5 bases from V and 0 from J, leaving 5 bases between them. The CDR3 has 14 residues. The CDR3 nucleotides are TGTGCCAGCAGTCTCTACTCTGGGGCCAACGTCCTGACTTTC. It yields the protein CASSLYSGANVLTF.

This clone was observed a handful of times. The chain carries TRBV4-3 and TRBJ2-7; the D is unclear. Germline CDR1 reads LGHNA; CDR2 reads YSLEER. The ends were cut back, 0 bases at V and 3 bases at J, with 12 bases in the middle. CDR3 length: 15 amino acids. The CDR3: CASSQDRDLLYEQYF. CDR3 nucleotide sequence: TGCGCCAGCAGCCAAGATAGAGATCTTCTCTACGAGCAGTACTTC.

The CDR3 is CSVRQGHEQYF. The CDR3 nucleotides are TGCAGCGTGCGGCAGGGGCACGAGCAGTACTTC. This chain uses TRBV29-1 with TRBJ2-7, with a tentative D call TRBD1 (6 bases). The V gene's germline CDR1 is SQVTM and CDR2 ANQGSEA. The length of the CDR3 is 11 residues. The V end was cut by 6 bases, the J end by 5 bases, with 11 bases between.

This clone is a singleton in its sample. The chain joins TRBV2 to TRBJ2-5, with 7 bases identical to TRBD1. CDR1 is SNHLY and CDR2 is FYNNEI in the germline V gene. This CDR3 contains 14 residues. The V segment lost 2 bases and the J segment 9 bases; nucleotides outside the gene matches: 9. The CDR3 reads CASSESDRFAAQYF. CDR3 sequence (DNA): TGTGCCAGCAGTGAATCGGACAGGTTTGCGGCCCAGTACTTC.

A remark on this clone: One end of the junction fails to match germline, which may point to a read error. The rearrangement joins TRBV7-7 to TRBJ2-7; 7 bases agree with TRBD1. The germline V gene has CDR1 SSHAT and CDR2 FNYEAQ (reference sequence). CDR3 size: 15 residues. The CDR3 here is CASSPSPGQSYEQYF. In nucleotides, the CDR3 is TGTGCTAGCAGCCCATCACCGGGACAGAGCTACGAGCAGTACTTC. Full variable domain (rest looked up from reference TRBV7-7 and TRBJ2-7): GAGVSQSPRYKVTKRGQDVTLRCDPISSHATLYWYQQALGQGPEFLTYFNYEAQPDKSGLPSDRFSAERPEGSISTLTIQRTEQRDSAMYRCASSPSPGQSYEQYFGPGTRLTVT.

This clone appeared a few times. The same CDR3 arises from other DNA sequences in this sample as well. The chain combines TRBV5-1 with TRBJ2-1; 13 bases fit TRBD2. The length of the CDR3 is 15 residues. The V segment lost 4 bases and the J segment 6 bases; nucleotides outside the gene matches: 4. CDR1 and CDR2 (germline): SGHRS, YFSETQ. The CDR3 region is CASSPGLAGINEQFF. As DNA, the CDR3 is TGCGCCAGCAGCCCGGGACTAGCGGGGATCAATGAGCAGTTCTTC.

The chain uses TRBV30 and TRBJ2-1; the match to TRBD2 covers 13 bases. Trimming removed 5 bases from V and 4 bases from J; junction bases left unmatched: 5. Looked up from germline, CDR1 is GTSNPN and CDR2 is SVGIG (reference sequence). CDR3 length: 15 amino acids. Written as DNA, the CDR3 is TGTGCCTGGGGCGGGGGACTAGCGGGGTACAATGAGCAGTTCTTC. Its translation is CAWGGGLAGYNEQFF.

The chain joins TRBV7-2 to TRBJ1-5; 8 bases align to TRBD1. This CDR3 is 15 amino acids long. J was trimmed by 1 base and V by 5 bases; bases with no gene match: 4. Germline lookup yields CDR1 SGHTA and CDR2 FQGNSA. CDR3 amino acids: CASSLDRVSNQPQHF. Written as DNA, the CDR3 is TGTGCCAGCAGCCTGGACAGGGTAAGCAATCAGCCCCAGCATTTT.

This chain connects TRBV10-3 to TRBJ1-2, with D unclear. This CDR3 spans 14 amino acids. Germline CDR1 reads ENHRY; CDR2 reads SYGVKD. V lost 6 bases and J lost 4, with 15 bases in between. The CDR3 here is CAIRPSGYRYGYTF. CDR3 in DNA: TGTGCCATCAGGCCCTCCGGGTACCGCTATGGCTACACCTTC.

The chain employs TRBV9 and TRBJ2-1; 10 bases are a match to TRBD2. In germline, CDR1 is SGDLS, CDR2 YYNGEE. This CDR3 is built from 17 residues. V lost 0 bases, J lost 5 bases, and 8 bases stayed unmatched. The CDR3 DNA is TGTGCCAGCAGCGTAGCCCCTGATCTAGCGGGAGACAATGAGCAGTTCTTC. It is translated as CASSVAPDLAGDNEQFF.

This rearrangement joins TRBV5-1 to TRBJ1-1; maybe TRBD1 (5 bases). The CDR3 consists of 14 residues. The V end was cut by 3 bases, the J end by 0 bases, with 9 bases between. Germline assignment: CDR1 SGHRS and CDR2 YFSETQ. CDR3 sequence (DNA): TGCGCCAGCAGCTCAACGACAGTGAACACTGAAGCTTTCTTT. It is translated as CASSSTTVNTEAFF.